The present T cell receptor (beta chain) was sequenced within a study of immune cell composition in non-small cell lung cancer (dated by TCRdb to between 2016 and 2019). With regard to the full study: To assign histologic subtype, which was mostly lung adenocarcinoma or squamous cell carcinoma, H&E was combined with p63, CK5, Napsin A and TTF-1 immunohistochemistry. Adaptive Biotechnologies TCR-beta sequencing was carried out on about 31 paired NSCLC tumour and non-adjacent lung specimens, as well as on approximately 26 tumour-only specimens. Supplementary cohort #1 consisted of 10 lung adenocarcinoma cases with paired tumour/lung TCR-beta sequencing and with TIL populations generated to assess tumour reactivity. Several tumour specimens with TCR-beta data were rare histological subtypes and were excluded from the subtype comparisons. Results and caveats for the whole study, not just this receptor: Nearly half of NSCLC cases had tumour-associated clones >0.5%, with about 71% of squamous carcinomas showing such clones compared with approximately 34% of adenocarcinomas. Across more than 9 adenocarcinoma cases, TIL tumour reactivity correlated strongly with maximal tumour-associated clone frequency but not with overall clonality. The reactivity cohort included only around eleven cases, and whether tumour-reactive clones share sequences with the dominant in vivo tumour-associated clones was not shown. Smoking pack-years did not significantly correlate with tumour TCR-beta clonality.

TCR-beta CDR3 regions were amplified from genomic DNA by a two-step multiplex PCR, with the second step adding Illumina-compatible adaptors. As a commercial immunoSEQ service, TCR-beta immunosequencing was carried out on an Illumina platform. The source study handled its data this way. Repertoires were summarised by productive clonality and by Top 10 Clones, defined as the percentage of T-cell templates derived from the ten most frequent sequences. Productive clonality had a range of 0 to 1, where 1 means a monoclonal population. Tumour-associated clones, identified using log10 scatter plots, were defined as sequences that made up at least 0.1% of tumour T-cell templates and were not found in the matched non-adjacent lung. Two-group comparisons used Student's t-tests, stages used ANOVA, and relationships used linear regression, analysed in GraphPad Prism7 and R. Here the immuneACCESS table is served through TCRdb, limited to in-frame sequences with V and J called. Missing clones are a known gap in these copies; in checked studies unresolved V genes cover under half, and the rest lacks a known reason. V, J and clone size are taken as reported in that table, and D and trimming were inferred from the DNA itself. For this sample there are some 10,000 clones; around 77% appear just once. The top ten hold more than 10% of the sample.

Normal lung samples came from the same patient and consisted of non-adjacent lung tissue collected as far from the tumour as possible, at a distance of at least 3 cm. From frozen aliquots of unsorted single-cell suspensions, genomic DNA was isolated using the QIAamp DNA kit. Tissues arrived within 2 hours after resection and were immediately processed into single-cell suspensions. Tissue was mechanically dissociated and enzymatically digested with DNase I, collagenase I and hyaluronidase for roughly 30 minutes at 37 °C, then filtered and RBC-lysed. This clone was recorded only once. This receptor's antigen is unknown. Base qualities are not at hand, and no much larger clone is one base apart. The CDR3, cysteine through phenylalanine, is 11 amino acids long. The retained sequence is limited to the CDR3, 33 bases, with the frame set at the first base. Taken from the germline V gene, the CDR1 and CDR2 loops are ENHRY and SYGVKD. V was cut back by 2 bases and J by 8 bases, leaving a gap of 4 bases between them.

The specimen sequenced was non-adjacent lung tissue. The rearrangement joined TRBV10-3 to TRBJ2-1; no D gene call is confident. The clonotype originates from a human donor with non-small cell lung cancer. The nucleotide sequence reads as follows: TGTGCCATCAGTGAGATGCATGAGCAGTTCTTC. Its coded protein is CAISEMHEQFF.